The clone carrying this TCR beta chain was recorded a few times. What it binds is unknown. RNA extraction and reverse transcription yielded cDNA as sequencing template. Method: immunoSEQ multiplex PCR; TCRdb's copy keeps in-frame clones and lacks some. Of about 140,000 clones in the sample, approximately 56% were seen once. The CDR3 covers 12 residues. CDR1 is SGHKS, CDR2 YYEKEE, per germline (reference sequence). The V end lost 4 bases, the J end lost 4 bases, and 6 bases lay between the germline ends. These data originate in a study of CD8+ T cells in alopecia areata. General observations from the study: Resident alphabeta T cells of normal skin are also sequenced in scalp samples. Mouse data revealed clearer TCR sharing than patient data did, a gap possibly tied to HLA. Higher clonality and more expanded CD8+ clones appeared in lesional than normal scalp.

The V gene is TRBV5-5, the J gene TRBJ2-1; D is uncertain. This sequence was found in a human donor in good health. The sequenced material came from CD8+ T cells sorted from blood. The CDR3 DNA sequence: TGTGCCAGCAGCCCTACATACAATGAGCAGTTCTTC. Amino acid sequence: CASSPTYNEQFF.